This T cell receptor (beta chain) is from a study of cytomegalovirus exposure and HLA in healthy donors. Study-level background: The 120 validation repertoires, a later analysis reported, used the same platform as the 600 to 850 repertoires from the first cohort. Study-level findings and limits: A later analysis found first-cohort TCR clusters tended to co-occur in the 95 to 150 validation repertoires. CMV antigen specificity was confirmed in vitro for a few CMV-associated chains.

Using immunoSEQ multiplex PCR, the repertoire was profiled, and TCRdb retains in-frame clones only, with some absent. The data contain 150,000 to 200,000 clones, 80% to 85% of them seen just once; the ten biggest clones take up over 0.95%. About this clone: The antigen remains unidentified.

This CDR3 region has 14 residues. Germline CDR1 and CDR2: MGHDK and SYGVNS. Trimming shortened V by 6 bases and J by 8 bases, and 17 bases separated the two germline ends. The rearrangement links TRBV25-1 to TRBJ2-1, with a weak D call TRBD2 (6 bases). The sequence derives from a woman between 25 and 40 years old in good health and CMV-seronegative. The sequenced material came from PBMCs. This chain's CDR3 is CASSGGGEIDEQFF. DNA for the CDR3: TGTGCCAGCAGCGGTGGCGGGGAGATCGATGAGCAGTTCTTC.